A single sample gave rise to the 2 T cell receptor beta chains below, sequenced in a study of T cell repertoires in cytomegalovirus infection. MiXCR, run by TCRdb on the reads, gives a single entry per CDR3 protein. The sample includes about 680,000 distinct CDR3 sequences, roughly a quarter of them seen just once. Sequenced sample: CD8+ T cells from PBMCs. These receptor sequences come from a human donor in good health (CMV status not recorded). Some clones in this sample may be carry-over from other donors' samples.

This clonotype was found many times. This sequence joins TRBV7-2 and TRBJ1-1; TRBD1 is a possible D gene (6 bases). Germline lookup yields CDR1 SGHTA and CDR2 FQGNSA. The CDR3 spans 13 residues. V lost 8 bases, J lost 1 base, and 11 bases lay in between. The CDR3 loop reads CASGPGQNTEAFF. The DNA of the CDR3 is TGTGCCAGCGGACCGGGACAGAACACTGAAGCTTTCTTT.

The J gene is TRBJ2-1, the V gene TRBV20-1, with 8 bases lining up with TRBD2. The length of the CDR3 is 13 residues. Losses at the gene ends were 5 bases for V and 5 bases for J; bases not matched to a gene: 5. The germline CDR1 and CDR2 sequences are DFQATT and SNEGSKA (reference sequence). The CDR3: CSAPHGGDNEQFF. The CDR3 DNA sequence: TGCAGTGCTCCTCACGGGGGGGACAATGAGCAGTTCTTC.